Shown below are 21 T cell receptor beta chains from a single sample sequenced in a study of CD8+ T cells in alopecia areata. Following extraction, RNA underwent reverse transcription to cDNA, which served as the sequencing template. The protocol was immunoSEQ multiplex PCR, while the TCRdb copy is restricted to in-frame clones and leaves out a portion. The data show roughly 150,000 clones, about three fifths seen once. The source material was CD4+ T cells sorted from blood, sampled at week 0. These receptors came from a human donor with alopecia areata.

The genes are TRBV29-1 and TRBJ2-5; D might be TRBD2 (5 bases). This CDR3 contains 11 residues. Per the germline V gene, CDR1 is SQVTM and CDR2 is ANQGSEA. The ends were cut back, 6 bases at V and 9 bases at J, with 14 bases in the middle. CDR3 amino acids: CSVEITSSQYF. The CDR3 bases are TGCAGCGTGGAAATTACTAGTTCCCAGTACTTC. The full variable domain, with the rest looked up from reference TRBV29-1 and TRBJ2-5, is SAVISQKPSRDICQRGTSLTIQCQVDSQVTMMFWYRQQPGQSLTLIATANQGSEATYESGFVIDKFPISRPNLTFSTLTVSNMSPEDSSIYLCSVEITSSQYFGPGTRLLVL.

The gene calls are TRBV7-3 and TRBJ2-1; D possibly uses TRBD1 or TRBD2 (5 bases each). This CDR3 is 11 amino acids long. CDR1 SGHTA and CDR2 FQGTGA come from the germline V gene. V gave up 5 bases and J gave up 9 bases, with 8 bases separating them. CDR3 in DNA: TGTGCCAGCAGCCCTGGGGGTGAGCAGTTCTTC. Residues: CASSPGGEQFF.

The CDR3 region is CASRARDSSGNTIYF. Written as DNA, the CDR3 is TGTGCCAGCAGGGCCCGGGACAGCTCTGGAAACACCATATATTTT. The chain links TRBV6-5 to TRBJ1-3; 7 bases line up with TRBD1. Trimming cost V 6 bases and J 0 bases; bases outside gene matches: 5. The length of the CDR3 is 15 residues. Looked up from germline, CDR1 is MNHEY and CDR2 is SVGAGI.

This clone was detected only a few times. This CDR3 is CASSLIGIYEQYF. CDR3 in DNA: TGTGCCAGCAGCTTAATCGGGATATACGAGCAGTACTTC. V gene TRBV7-2 combines with J gene TRBJ2-7, with a weak D call TRBD2 (5 bases). V dropped 2 bases and J dropped 4 bases, with 9 bases sitting between them. The CDR3 is 13 amino acids. Germline V gives CDR1 SGHTA, CDR2 FQGNSA.

The chain links TRBV4-2 to TRBJ1-5; 8 bases align to TRBD1. Unmatched junction bases numbered 5, after V lost 4 bases and J lost 3 bases. Germline assignment: CDR1 LGHNA and CDR2 YNFKEQ. This CDR3 is built from 15 residues. The CDR3 DNA reads as TGTGCCAGCAGCCCATCAGGGGGCGCCAATCAGCCCCAGCATTTT. Translated, it gives CASSPSGGANQPQHF.

The chain employs TRBV25-1 and TRBJ2-5, with 8 bases matching TRBD2. J was trimmed by 4 bases and V by 5 bases; bases with no gene match: 9. Germline loops: CDR1 MGHDK, CDR2 SYGVNS. CDR3 length: 15 residues. CDR3: CASSQGGGLGETQYF. CDR3 DNA: TGTGCCAGCAGTCAAGGCGGGGGGCTGGGAGAGACCCAGTACTTC.

The rearrangement uses TRBV10-1 and TRBJ2-5; a possible D gene is TRBD1 (6 bases). V was clipped by 2 bases and J by 5 bases, with 12 bases between them. Germline CDR1 reads WNHNN; CDR2 reads SYGVQD (reference sequence). The CDR3 totals 14 residues. The CDR3 DNA reads as TGCGCCAGCAGTGAGGGACAGCACATGGAGACCCAGTACTTC. It codes for CASSEGQHMETQYF.

This clone was counted between two and nine times. The V call is TRBV18, the J call TRBJ2-7; D ambiguous. Deletions cut 0 bases from V and 4 bases from J, with 10 bases between. This CDR3 comprises 14 residues. CDR1 and CDR2 from the germline V gene are KGHSH and LQKENI. The CDR3 sequence is CASSPPGLNYEQYF. CDR3 DNA: TGTGCCAGCTCACCACCTGGGCTTAATTACGAGCAGTACTTC.

The chain employs TRBV6-1 and TRBJ2-5; 10 positions agree with TRBD2. J was trimmed by 4 bases and V by 4 bases; bases with no gene match: 3. The CDR3 spans 14 residues. CDR1 is MNHNS, CDR2 SASEGT, per germline. CDR3 amino acids: CASSGAGGRETQYF. CDR3 DNA sequence: TGTGCCAGCAGTGGAGCGGGGGGGCGAGAGACCCAGTACTTC.

The chain links TRBV7-2 to TRBJ1-2, with D perhaps matching TRBD1 (6 bases). This CDR3 has 14 amino acids. The germline V gene encodes CDR1 SGHTA and CDR2 FQGNSA. V lost 5 bases and J 3 bases, leaving 13 bases between the germline ends. CDR3 DNA: TGTGCCAGCAGCGTACAGGGTGTGCACTATGGCTACACCTTC. It encodes CASSVQGVHYGYTF.

The chain couples TRBV6-5 to TRBJ2-1; no clear D. This CDR3 is built from 11 residues. CDR1 and CDR2 (germline): MNHEY, SVGAGI. V was shortened by 8 bases and J by 6 bases, with 8 bases between the two germline ends. The CDR3 protein is CASWRSNEQFF. The CDR3 DNA follows: TGTGCCAGCTGGCGAAGCAATGAGCAGTTCTTC.

The CDR3 DNA is TGTGCCAGCAGCCTAACCGGGACACCCCTCGATGGCTACACCTTC. This sequence encodes CASSLTGTPLDGYTF. The chain carries TRBV7-9 and TRBJ1-2; D perhaps matches TRBD1 (6 bases). Germline V gene data show CDR1 as SEHNR and CDR2 as FQNEAQ (reference sequence). The CDR3 contains 15 residues. The ends were cut back, 5 bases at V and 6 bases at J, with 19 bases in the middle.

V and J are TRBV7-2 and TRBJ1-1, with D hard to call. Germline values: CDR1 SGHTA, CDR2 FQGNSA. This CDR3 spans 12 amino acids. V dropped 2 bases and J dropped 8 bases, with 9 bases sitting between them. CDR3 bases: TGTGCCAGCAGCTTATTTACTGGAGAAGCTTTCTTT. It codes for CASSLFTGEAFF.

This clone came up a few times. The genes are TRBV6-1 and TRBJ1-5, with 11 positions matching TRBD1. The ends lost 5 bases at V and 4 bases at J; junction bases unmatched: 4. Germline values: CDR1 MNHNS, CDR2 SASEGT. The CDR3 sequence is 15 residues long. The CDR3 loop is CASSTGTGGNQPQHF. The CDR3 DNA reads as TGTGCCAGCAGTACCGGGACAGGGGGAAATCAGCCCCAGCATTTT.

This rearrangement joins TRBV5-1 to TRBJ1-1, with a possible D match to TRBD1 (6 bases). V was cut by 5 bases and J by 0 bases, with 14 bases left in between. This CDR3 is built from 15 residues. Germline V gene sequence: CDR1 SGHRS, CDR2 YFSETQ. The CDR3 is CASSGEGGLNTEAFF. CDR3 nucleotides: TGCGCCAGCAGTGGTGAAGGGGGGTTGAACACTGAAGCTTTCTTT.

This clone came up a few times. The CDR3 nucleotides are TGTGCCAGCAGTCCCAGGGGAGGCACTAATGAAAAACTGTTTTTT. Protein: CASSPRGGTNEKLFF. The V and J genes are TRBV7-9 and TRBJ1-4; the D gene is possibly TRBD1 (6 bases). The ends were cut back, 6 bases at V and 2 bases at J, with 13 bases in the middle. The CDR3 runs 15 residues. CDR1 and CDR2 (germline): SEHNR, FQNEAQ (reference sequence).

The chain couples TRBV18 to TRBJ2-7, with D hard to call. V lost 1 base and J lost 5, with 9 bases in between. Germline V gene sequence: CDR1 KGHSH, CDR2 LQKENI. The CDR3 length is 13 residues. The CDR3 sequence is CASSPLNEDEQYF. In DNA form, the CDR3 reads TGTGCCAGCTCACCACTTAACGAGGACGAGCAGTACTTC.

The rearrangement uses TRBV15 and TRBJ1-1; tentatively, D is TRBD1 (5 bases). This CDR3 contains 13 residues. V was pared by 3 bases and J by 7 bases, with 12 bases between. From germline, CDR1 is LNHNV and CDR2 YYDKDF (reference sequence). The CDR3 sequence is CATSSRTTYEAFF. CDR3 coding DNA: TGTGCCACCAGCAGCAGGACAACTTATGAAGCTTTCTTT.

This chain uses TRBV4-3 with TRBJ2-2; 7 bases align to TRBD1. This CDR3 has 16 amino acids. V was pared by 0 bases and J by 11 bases, with 12 bases of the junction left unmatched. CDR1 is LGHNA and CDR2 is YSLEER in the germline V gene. The CDR3 loop is CASSQDRAGDRLELFF. In nucleotides, the CDR3 is TGCGCCAGCAGCCAAGATAGGGCTGGGGACAGACTTGAGCTGTTTTTT.

The chain links TRBV11-2 to TRBJ2-5; 7 nucleotides match TRBD1. There are 13 residues in the CDR3. The V gene's germline CDR1 is SGHAT and CDR2 FQNNGV. The trim removed 8 bases at V and 0 bases at J, leaving 3 bases unmatched. CDR3 coding DNA: TGTGCCAGCTCGGGACAGTACCAAGAGACCCAGTACTTC. Amino acids: CASSGQYQETQYF.

This clone has only a few counts. This chain links TRBV5-4 with TRBJ2-1, with 8 positions matching TRBD1. The CDR3 has 15 residues. Germline V CDR1 and CDR2: SGHNT, YYREEE (reference sequence). V was pared by 4 bases and J by 4 bases, with 7 bases of the junction left unmatched. The CDR3 DNA is TGTGCCAGCAGCCGGACAGGGACCTCGTACAATGAGCAGTTCTTC. This gives the protein CASSRTGTSYNEQFF. Variable domain in full (rest from reference TRBV5-4 and TRBJ2-1): ETGVTQSPTHLIKTRGQQVTLRCSSQSGHNTVSWYQQALGQGPQFIFQYYREEENGRGNFPPRFSGLQFPNYSSELNVNALELDDSALYLCASSRTGTSYNEQFFGPGTRLTVL.